A selection of T cell receptor beta chains follows, all from one sample in a study of early T cells in non-severe SARS-CoV-2 infection. In TCRdb, the 5' RACE reads were re-called with MiXCR into one record per CDR3 protein. The sample carries about 55,000 distinct CDR3 sequences, around 14% recorded once. This specimen was whole blood, taken at baseline. The receptors derive from an adult who was a healthcare worker with PCR-confirmed SARS-CoV-2 infection or an uninfected control (not recorded which). Each CDR3 is given with its conserved first and last residue. The order of the fields is J gene, D gene, clone size, V gene, CDR3 protein, CDR3 DNA. The D gene is left open where the match is weak. A clone size is listed for some rows: how often the clone was seen (once, few, many), or a class if it is expanded.

j_call: TRBJ2-5; d_call: TRBD1; clone_size: few; v_call: TRBV10-2; cdr3_aa: CASSEPDRGQETQYF; cdr3_nt: TGCGCCAGCAGTGAGCCCGACAGGGGGCAAGAGACCCAGTACTTC
j_call: TRBJ2-7; d_call: .; clone_size: .; v_call: TRBV20-1; cdr3_aa: CSATPRQGYEQYF; cdr3_nt: TGCAGTGCTACCCCCCGGCAGGGCTACGAGCAGTACTTC
j_call: TRBJ2-5; d_call: .; clone_size: .; v_call: TRBV27; cdr3_aa: CASSPDVGVETQYF; cdr3_nt: TGTGCCAGCAGTCCGGACGTAGGAGTGGAGACCCAGTACTTC
j_call: TRBJ1-6; d_call: TRBD1; clone_size: .; v_call: TRBV20-1; cdr3_aa: CSAKRDSNSPLHF; cdr3_nt: TGCAGTGCTAAACGGGACAGCAATTCACCCCTCCACTTT
j_call: TRBJ2-3; d_call: .; clone_size: few; v_call: TRBV6-1; cdr3_aa: CASSQSTYSTDTQYF; cdr3_nt: TGTGCCAGCAGCCAGAGTACTTATAGCACAGATACGCAGTATTTT
j_call: TRBJ2-3; d_call: .; clone_size: .; v_call: TRBV7-6; cdr3_aa: CASSLVRGSGDTQYF; cdr3_nt: TGTGCCAGCAGCTTAGTACGGGGGTCGGGTGATACGCAGTATTTT
j_call: TRBJ2-2; d_call: .; clone_size: .; v_call: TRBV12-3/TRBV12-4; cdr3_aa: CASSLNGVGELFF; cdr3_nt: TGTGCCAGCAGTTTAAATGGGGTCGGGGAGCTGTTTTTT
j_call: TRBJ2-1; d_call: TRBD1; clone_size: .; v_call: TRBV29-1; cdr3_aa: CSVSSGTGDNEQFF; cdr3_nt: TGCAGCGTTAGTTCCGGGACAGGGGACAATGAGCAGTTCTTC
j_call: TRBJ2-7; d_call: .; clone_size: .; v_call: TRBV4-1; cdr3_aa: CASSQGLGTLATYEQYF; cdr3_nt: TGCGCCAGCAGCCAAGGCCTAGGGACATTAGCCACCTACGAGCAGTACTTC
j_call: TRBJ2-1; d_call: .; clone_size: .; v_call: TRBV20-1; cdr3_aa: CSARGLAGGGNEQFF; cdr3_nt: TGCAGTGCTAGAGGGCTGGCCGGTGGGGGCAATGAGCAGTTCTTC
j_call: TRBJ1-4; d_call: .; clone_size: .; v_call: TRBV29-1; cdr3_aa: CSAMGGREKLFF; cdr3_nt: TGCAGCGCGATGGGGGGCCGGGAAAAACTGTTTTTT
j_call: TRBJ2-3; d_call: .; clone_size: .; v_call: TRBV6-6; cdr3_aa: CASSPVGSGTQYF; cdr3_nt: TGTGCCAGCAGCCCGGTAGGGTCAGGTACGCAGTATTTT
j_call: TRBJ2-2; d_call: .; clone_size: many; v_call: TRBV12-3/TRBV12-4; cdr3_aa: CASSLRGSGELFF; cdr3_nt: TGTGCCAGCAGTTTACGGGGTTCCGGGGAGCTGTTTTTT
j_call: TRBJ1-6; d_call: .; clone_size: .; v_call: TRBV28; cdr3_aa: CASLSPGSPPLHF; cdr3_nt: TGTGCCAGCTTGAGCCCGGGCAGCCCACCCCTCCACTTT
j_call: TRBJ2-5; d_call: .; clone_size: many; v_call: TRBV4-1; cdr3_aa: CASSQEGLGFQETQYF; cdr3_nt: TGCGCCAGCAGCCAAGAAGGGTTGGGTTTCCAAGAGACCCAGTACTTC
j_call: TRBJ2-3; d_call: TRBD2; clone_size: few; v_call: TRBV19; cdr3_aa: CASSRRTSVGTDTQYF; cdr3_nt: TGTGCCAGTAGTCGCCGGACTAGCGTTGGCACAGATACGCAGTATTTT
j_call: TRBJ2-4; d_call: TRBD1; clone_size: few; v_call: TRBV28; cdr3_aa: CASSLLGTGANIQYF; cdr3_nt: TGTGCCAGCAGTTTGCTCGGGACAGGGGCGAACATTCAGTACTTC
j_call: TRBJ2-2; d_call: .; clone_size: few; v_call: TRBV14; cdr3_aa: CASKSGTNTGELFF; cdr3_nt: TGTGCCAGCAAGTCGGGCACGAACACCGGGGAGCTGTTTTTT
j_call: TRBJ1-5; d_call: .; clone_size: .; v_call: TRBV10-3; cdr3_aa: CAISESAVSRGAQHF; cdr3_nt: TGTGCCATCAGTGAGTCGGCCGTCTCAAGGGGGGCCCAGCATTTT
j_call: TRBJ1-4; d_call: .; clone_size: .; v_call: TRBV12-3/TRBV12-4; cdr3_aa: CASSETAEKLFF; cdr3_nt: TGTGCCAGCAGCGAGACAGCGGAAAAACTGTTTTTT
j_call: TRBJ2-5; d_call: .; clone_size: few; v_call: TRBV18; cdr3_aa: CASSSSSLQETQYF; cdr3_nt: TGTGCCAGCTCATCGTCCTCTTTACAAGAGACCCAGTACTTC
j_call: TRBJ1-5; d_call: TRBD1; clone_size: few; v_call: TRBV13; cdr3_aa: CASISRDSGARKPQHF; cdr3_nt: TGTGCCAGCATCAGCCGGGACAGCGGGGCGAGGAAGCCCCAGCATTTT
j_call: TRBJ2-5; d_call: .; clone_size: .; v_call: TRBV3-1; cdr3_aa: CASSQDLSGTQETQYF; cdr3_nt: TGTGCCAGCAGCCAAGACCTGTCGGGGACCCAAGAGACCCAGTACTTC
j_call: TRBJ2-3; d_call: .; clone_size: .; v_call: TRBV7-2; cdr3_aa: CASSRADDTQYF; cdr3_nt: TGTGCCAGCAGTAGAGCGGACGATACGCAGTATTTT
j_call: TRBJ2-1; d_call: TRBD1; clone_size: .; v_call: TRBV7-3; cdr3_aa: CASRGQPGAEQFF; cdr3_nt: TGTGCCAGCCGGGGACAGCCTGGGGCCGAGCAGTTCTTC
j_call: TRBJ1-2; d_call: .; clone_size: .; v_call: TRBV29-1; cdr3_aa: CSGRDNRSPYTF; cdr3_nt: TGCAGCGGGCGGGACAATAGATCCCCCTACACCTTC
j_call: TRBJ1-5; d_call: .; clone_size: many; v_call: TRBV12-3/TRBV12-4; cdr3_aa: CASSPGTATEHNQPQHF; cdr3_nt: TGTGCCAGCAGTCCCGGGACGGCCACCGAACACAATCAGCCCCAGCATTTT
j_call: TRBJ1-6; d_call: .; clone_size: few; v_call: TRBV3-1; cdr3_aa: CASSENSPLHF; cdr3_nt: TGTGCCAGCAGCGAGAATTCACCCCTCCACTTT
j_call: TRBJ2-7; d_call: TRBD1; clone_size: few; v_call: TRBV10-3; cdr3_aa: CAIRDRDFHEQYF; cdr3_nt: TGTGCCATCCGGGACAGGGATTTCCACGAGCAGTACTTC
j_call: TRBJ2-7; d_call: TRBD1; clone_size: .; v_call: TRBV28; cdr3_aa: CASSSLSAGGYEQYF; cdr3_nt: TGTGCCAGCAGTTCTCTCTCGGCAGGGGGTTACGAGCAGTACTTC
j_call: TRBJ2-1; d_call: .; clone_size: .; v_call: TRBV5-4; cdr3_aa: CASSFGGVGSYNEQFF; cdr3_nt: TGTGCCAGCAGCTTTGGGGGAGTGGGATCCTACAATGAGCAGTTCTTC
j_call: TRBJ1-4; d_call: .; clone_size: .; v_call: TRBV7-9; cdr3_aa: CASSFTGGEEKLFF; cdr3_nt: TGTGCCAGCAGCTTCACTGGGGGCGAAGAAAAACTGTTTTTT
j_call: TRBJ2-3; d_call: .; clone_size: .; v_call: TRBV11-3; cdr3_aa: CASSLGLTSTDTQYF; cdr3_nt: TGTGCCAGCAGCTTAGGACTGACTAGCACAGATACGCAGTATTTT
j_call: TRBJ2-7; d_call: .; clone_size: .; v_call: TRBV18; cdr3_aa: CASSHSPRDRYEQYF; cdr3_nt: TGTGCCAGCTCGCACAGCCCTAGGGACCGCTACGAGCAGTACTTC
j_call: TRBJ2-3; d_call: TRBD1; clone_size: few; v_call: TRBV20-1; cdr3_aa: CSARAGQGADTQYF; cdr3_nt: TGCAGTGCTAGGGCGGGACAGGGGGCAGATACGCAGTATTTT
j_call: TRBJ2-7; d_call: TRBD2; clone_size: few; v_call: TRBV11-2; cdr3_aa: CASSPSSGSLVAYEQYF; cdr3_nt: TGTGCCAGCAGCCCGAGTAGCGGGAGCCTTGTTGCCTACGAGCAGTACTTC
j_call: TRBJ2-2; d_call: TRBD2; clone_size: .; v_call: TRBV27; cdr3_aa: CASRTGTSGAGELFF; cdr3_nt: TGTGCCAGCAGGACCGGGACTAGCGGGGCCGGGGAGCTGTTTTTT
j_call: TRBJ1-2; d_call: .; clone_size: many; v_call: TRBV30; cdr3_aa: CAWSRRGTPANYGYTF; cdr3_nt: TGTGCCTGGAGCAGGAGAGGGACACCTGCTAACTATGGCTACACCTTC
j_call: TRBJ2-1; d_call: TRBD2; clone_size: few; v_call: TRBV12-5; cdr3_aa: CASGNSGRSNEQFF; cdr3_nt: TGTGCTAGTGGCAATAGCGGGAGGAGTAATGAGCAGTTCTTC
j_call: TRBJ2-3; d_call: .; clone_size: many; v_call: TRBV20-1; cdr3_aa: CSASPTGTYTDTQYF; cdr3_nt: TGCAGTGCTAGCCCGACCGGGACTTACACAGATACGCAGTATTTT
j_call: TRBJ1-1; d_call: TRBD1; clone_size: few; v_call: TRBV20-1; cdr3_aa: CSARDRGRLSEAFF; cdr3_nt: TGCAGTGCCCGAGACAGGGGGCGATTGTCTGAAGCTTTCTTT
j_call: TRBJ1-5; d_call: .; clone_size: few; v_call: TRBV5-6; cdr3_aa: CASSFRGSGYSNQPQHF; cdr3_nt: TGTGCCAGCAGCTTTCGGGGGTCCGGGTATAGCAATCAGCCCCAGCATTTT
j_call: TRBJ2-2; d_call: .; clone_size: .; v_call: TRBV7-3; cdr3_aa: CASSAGQINTGELFF; cdr3_nt: TGTGCCAGCAGCGCGGGACAAATTAACACCGGGGAGCTGTTTTTT
j_call: TRBJ1-1; d_call: .; clone_size: .; v_call: TRBV4-2; cdr3_aa: CASSQDLGTEAFF; cdr3_nt: TGTGCCAGCAGCCAAGATTTGGGCACTGAAGCTTTCTTT
j_call: TRBJ2-3; d_call: TRBD2; clone_size: many; v_call: TRBV2; cdr3_aa: CASSRTSGGTDTQYF; cdr3_nt: TGTGCCAGCAGCCGGACTAGCGGGGGGACAGATACGCAGTATTTT
j_call: TRBJ2-1; d_call: .; clone_size: few; v_call: TRBV24-1; cdr3_aa: CATSQFEEQFF; cdr3_nt: TGTGCCACCAGCCAGTTTGAGGAGCAGTTCTTC
j_call: TRBJ1-1; d_call: .; clone_size: many; v_call: TRBV5-6; cdr3_aa: CASSLADRRSEAFF; cdr3_nt: TGTGCCAGCAGCTTGGCCGACAGGAGGTCTGAAGCTTTCTTT
j_call: TRBJ2-1; d_call: .; clone_size: .; v_call: TRBV12-3/TRBV12-4; cdr3_aa: CASSLVAVSYNEQFF; cdr3_nt: TGTGCCAGCAGTTTAGTAGCGGTCTCCTACAATGAGCAGTTCTTC
j_call: TRBJ2-5; d_call: TRBD2; clone_size: .; v_call: TRBV12-3/TRBV12-4; cdr3_aa: CASSFNRGRDGETQYF; cdr3_nt: TGTGCCAGCAGTTTCAATCGCGGGAGAGACGGAGAGACCCAGTACTTC
j_call: TRBJ1-1; d_call: .; clone_size: few; v_call: TRBV18; cdr3_aa: CASSPGAGANMNTEAFF; cdr3_nt: TGTGCCAGCTCACCAGGGGCAGGGGCGAACATGAACACTGAAGCTTTCTTT
j_call: TRBJ2-5; d_call: TRBD1; clone_size: few; v_call: TRBV5-1; cdr3_aa: CASRVGQLQETQYF; cdr3_nt: TGCGCCAGCAGGGTGGGACAGCTTCAAGAGACCCAGTACTTC
j_call: TRBJ2-1; d_call: TRBD1; clone_size: .; v_call: TRBV7-9; cdr3_aa: CASSSRDRAYNEQFF; cdr3_nt: TGTGCCAGCAGCTCAAGGGACAGGGCCTACAATGAGCAGTTCTTC
j_call: TRBJ1-2; d_call: .; clone_size: few; v_call: TRBV3-1; cdr3_aa: CASSPGGGSYGYTF; cdr3_nt: TGTGCCAGCAGTCCCGGGGGGGGGAGCTATGGCTACACCTTC
j_call: TRBJ2-2; d_call: TRBD1; clone_size: few; v_call: TRBV5-4; cdr3_aa: CASSFWTGVNTGELFF; cdr3_nt: TGTGCCAGCAGCTTTTGGACAGGGGTGAACACCGGGGAGCTGTTTTTT
j_call: TRBJ2-3; d_call: TRBD2; clone_size: .; v_call: TRBV29-1; cdr3_aa: CSVELAGGHIADTQYF; cdr3_nt: TGCAGCGTTGAACTAGCGGGAGGACATATTGCAGATACGCAGTATTTT